This T cell receptor beta chain was sequenced in a study of immune evolution from preneoplasia to lung adenocarcinoma. Some clones are missing from TCRdb's copy, which holds only in-frame ones; the method was immunoSEQ multiplex PCR. The table has 20,000 to 30,000 clones, roughly 70% seen once. Macro-dissection enriched premalignant or tumor cells before nucleic acid extraction. Trimming removed 4 bases at V and 8 bases at J, with 18 bases between. CDR3 size: 14 residues. The germline CDR1 and CDR2 sequences are GTSNPN and SVGIG (reference sequence). This clone was seen just once. Specimen: FFPE invasive lung adenocarcinoma tissue. This chain links TRBV30 with TRBJ2-1, with D tentatively TRBD2 (6 bases). This sequence was found in a person between 60 and 70 years old with invasive lung adenocarcinoma. Some clones in this sample may be carry-over from other donors' samples. CDR3 residues: CAWTGFGSSDEQFF. The CDR3 nucleotides read TGTGCCTGGACAGGGTTCGGGAGTAGTGATGAGCAGTTCTTC.